Listed here are 22 T cell receptor beta chains from one sample, sequenced in a study of T cell responses to AZD1222 COVID-19 vaccine. The repertoire was sequenced with immunoSEQ multiplex PCR; TCRdb's copy has only in-frame clones and lacks some. The sample carries 75,000 to 80,000 clones, about 83% recorded once. Sample: peripheral blood, taken 28 days after the second dose of the MenACWY control vaccine. Receptors were obtained from an adult who received the MenACWY meningococcal vaccine as a control.

V gene TRBV6-2 or TRBV6-3 combines with J gene TRBJ2-2; tentatively, D is TRBD1 (5 bases). Trimming pared 1 base from V and 2 bases from J, leaving 11 bases between. This CDR3 has 16 residues. The germline gives CDR1 MNHEY, CDR2 SVGEGT. The DNA for the CDR3 is TGTGCCAGCAGTTACTTGCTACAGGTTAACACCGGGGAGCTGTTTTTT. Its translation: CASSYLLQVNTGELFF.

This clone showed up just once. DNA of the CDR3: TGTGCCAGCACAATAGACAGGACGAACACCGGGGAGCTGTTTTTT. It yields the protein CASTIDRTNTGELFF. This rearrangement joins TRBV6-5 to TRBJ2-2; D might be TRBD1 (6 bases). Per germline, CDR1 MNHEY and CDR2 SVGAGI. This CDR3 has 15 amino acids. V lost 7 bases to trimming and J lost 0 bases, with 12 bases between them.

This clone was picked up one time. V usage is TRBV5-6 and J usage is TRBJ1-1; TRBD1 matches at 7 bases. The V gene end was trimmed by 3 bases and the J gene end by 7 bases; junction bases not matched to a gene: 6. The CDR3 has 13 amino acids. Per the germline V gene, CDR1 is SGHDT and CDR2 is YYEEEE. CDR3 loop: CASSWGQLGEAFF. In nucleotides, the CDR3 is TGTGCCAGCAGCTGGGGACAGCTTGGTGAAGCTTTCTTT.

J is TRBJ2-1 and V is TRBV6-5, with 7 bases matching TRBD2. V lost 0 bases and J lost 4; bases outside the gene matches: 3. Germline V gene data show CDR1 as MNHEY and CDR2 as SVGAGI. The CDR3 has 15 residues. The CDR3 sequence is CASSYSGGEYNEQFF. CDR3 DNA: TGTGCCAGCAGTTACTCGGGGGGGGAGTACAATGAGCAGTTCTTC.

The chain combines TRBV4-2 with TRBJ1-1; 8 bases are shared with TRBD1. Germline CDR1 LGHNA, CDR2 YNFKEQ. Trimming at V came to 1 base and at J to 1 base, leaving 2 bases not matched to a gene. The CDR3 consists of 15 residues. CDR3: CASSQAGQGNTEAFF. The DNA of the CDR3 is TGTGCCAGCAGCCAAGCCGGACAGGGGAACACTGAAGCTTTCTTT.

V is TRBV6-5 and J is TRBJ1-2; 7 positions agree with TRBD1. Germline CDR1 reads MNHEY; CDR2 reads SVGAGI. V shed 8 bases, J shed 3 bases, and the junction held 6 bases outside the gene matches. CDR3 length: 13 residues. DNA of the CDR3: TGTGCCAGCCATCGCGGGACAGACTATGGCTACACCTTC. Protein: CASHRGTDYGYTF.

CDR3 residues: CASSTYDTALNQPQHF. CDR3 nucleotide sequence: TGTGCCAGTAGTACCTATGACACCGCCTTGAATCAGCCCCAGCATTTT. This chain connects TRBV19 to TRBJ1-5; D remains unclear. Germline V gene data show CDR1 as LNHDA and CDR2 as SQIVND (reference sequence). The CDR3 covers 16 residues. V was pared by 4 bases and J by 4 bases, with 17 bases between.

This chain joins TRBV18 and TRBJ2-3; D perhaps matches TRBD1 (5 bases). The V end was cut by 3 bases, the J end by 8 bases, with 12 bases between. The germline V gene has CDR1 KGHSH and CDR2 LQKENI. There are 13 residues in the CDR3. CDR3 DNA sequence: TGTGCCAGCTCACCGGAGCAGGGTGGTACGCAGTATTTT. It is translated as CASSPEQGGTQYF.

The chain carries TRBV11-2 and TRBJ2-7, with 10 bases that match TRBD1. With 4 bases clipped from V and 7 bases from J, the junction kept 10 bases outside the gene matches. Germline V CDR1 and CDR2: SGHAT, FQNNGV. The CDR3 length is 15 residues. CDR3 nucleotide sequence: TGTGCCAGCAGCTCCTGGGACAGGGGAATAAGGGAGCAGTACTTC. It specifies CASSSWDRGIREQYF.

Only a few counts were recorded for this clone. This chain links TRBV5-8 with TRBJ2-1; 13 bases line up with TRBD2. V dropped 2 bases and J dropped 2; count of bases not matched to a gene: 10. CDR1 and CDR2 (germline): SGHTS, YDEGEE. CDR3 length equals 19 residues. The CDR3 loop reads CASSFAGTSGITPYNEQFF. DNA for the CDR3: TGTGCCAGCAGCTTTGCCGGGACTAGCGGGATAACCCCCTACAATGAGCAGTTCTTC.

The rearrangement joins TRBV18 to TRBJ1-2; 8 bases align to TRBD1. This CDR3 is built from 20 residues. CDR1 is KGHSH and CDR2 is LQKENI in the germline V gene. J gave up 3 bases and V 6 bases, and 24 bases lay outside the gene matches. The CDR3 region has the DNA TGTGCCAGCTCGCTTCTGTATACCGTGGGACAGGACCCAAACCACTATGGCTACACCTTC. Its translation is CASSLLYTVGQDPNHYGYTF.

The chain has TRBV29-1 and TRBJ1-1, with unresolved D. The V and J ends lost 4 bases and 2 bases respectively, with 11 bases between them. The CDR3 is 13 residues long. CDR1 is SQVTM, CDR2 ANQGSEA, per germline. In nucleotides, the CDR3 is TGCAGCGTTGGATCCGGTAGCAACACTGAAGCTTTCTTT. Amino acid sequence: CSVGSGSNTEAFF.

This chain joins TRBV11-2 and TRBJ1-1, with no clear D. The CDR3 has 14 residues. The germline gives CDR1 SGHAT, CDR2 FQNNGV. V lost 5 bases and J 0 bases, leaving 10 bases between the germline ends. Here the CDR3 reads CASSPRLLNTEAFF. CDR3 DNA sequence: TGTGCCAGCAGCCCCCGACTGCTGAACACTGAAGCTTTCTTT.

The chain has TRBV6-1 and TRBJ2-7; 8 bases line up with TRBD2. V trimming: 1 base; J trimming: 3 bases; junction bases outside the gene matches: 8. CDR3 length equals 16 residues. Per the germline V gene, CDR1 is MNHNS and CDR2 is SASEGT. As DNA, the CDR3 is TGTGCCAGCAGTGAAGGAGATAGCGGGGCCTTCTACGAGCAGTACTTC. It codes for CASSEGDSGAFYEQYF.

The rearrangement links TRBV2 to TRBJ2-7, with 8 bases lining up with TRBD1. Trimming cost V 7 bases and J 2 bases; bases outside gene matches: 4. This CDR3 is built from 13 residues. Looked up from germline, CDR1 is SNHLY and CDR2 is FYNNEI. The CDR3 protein is CASKDRETYEQYF. CDR3 coding DNA: TGTGCCAGCAAGGACAGGGAAACCTACGAGCAGTACTTC. Together with reference TRBV2 and TRBJ2-7, the CDR3 gives the full variable domain: EPEVTQTPSHQVTQMGQEVILRCVPISNHLYFYWYRQILGQKVEFLVSFYNNEISEKSEIFDDQFSVERPDGSNFTLKIRSTKLEDSAMYFCASKDRETYEQYFGPGTRLTVT.

This sequence joins TRBV27 and TRBJ2-2; the D is unclear. Germline V gene lookup returns CDR1 MNHEY and CDR2 SMNVEV (reference sequence). Trimming shortened V by 6 bases and J by 6 bases, and 11 bases separated the two germline ends. This CDR3 is 13 amino acids long. CDR3 sequence reads: CASRHVPAGELFF. CDR3 nucleotides: TGTGCCAGCAGACATGTACCCGCCGGGGAGCTGTTTTTT.

V usage is TRBV6-5 and J usage is TRBJ1-2; 8 bases match TRBD1. This CDR3 is built from 14 residues. V trimming: 6 bases; J trimming: 11 bases; junction bases outside the gene matches: 14. Per germline, CDR1 MNHEY and CDR2 SVGAGI. CDR3 bases: TGTGCCAGCAGCACGGCGGGACAGGTGTCTTCGTACACCTTC. Encoded protein: CASSTAGQVSSYTF.

The sample holds one count of this clone. J is TRBJ1-1 and V is TRBV19, with a tentative D call TRBD1 (6 bases). V was shortened by 9 bases and J by 1 base, with 15 bases between the two germline ends. Germline CDR1 is LNHDA and CDR2 is SQIVND (reference sequence). CDR3 length: 14 amino acids. CDR3 bases: TGTGCCAGCCACGGGGGGCTGAGGAACACTGAAGCTTTCTTT. It codes for CASHGGLRNTEAFF.

In this sample, this clone turned up once. The chain has TRBV11-2 and TRBJ1-3; no firm D call. CDR1 and CDR2 (germline): SGHAT, FQNNGV. Trimming cost V 5 bases and J 0 bases, with 8 bases left between them. The CDR3 covers 14 residues. CDR3 bases: TGTGCCAGCAGCCCCCTAAGCTCTGGAAACACCATATATTTT. Protein: CASSPLSSGNTIYF.

The chain links TRBV25-1 to TRBJ1-4, with D perhaps matching TRBD1 (5 bases). From germline, CDR1 is MGHDK and CDR2 SYGVNS. With 7 bases removed from V and 8 bases from J, the gap between germline ends came to 17 bases. The CDR3 has 14 amino acids. The CDR3 here is CASKTPGPPEKLFF. The DNA for the CDR3 is TGTGCCAGCAAGACCCCGGGACCACCGGAAAAACTGTTTTTT.

Here the CDR3 DNA reads TGTGCCAGTAGTATGGCAGGGATTACGAACACTGAAGCTTTCTTT. Translating gives CASSMAGITNTEAFF. V and J are TRBV19 and TRBJ1-1, with a weak D call TRBD1 (5 bases). CDR3 length: 15 residues. Germline loops: CDR1 LNHDA, CDR2 SQIVND (reference sequence). Trimming left V 3 bases short and J 1 base short, with 12 bases between.

The genes are TRBV6-6 and TRBJ1-6, with D possibly TRBD1 on 5 matching bases. V was shortened by 6 bases and J by 10 bases, with 16 bases between the two germline ends. This CDR3 region has 14 residues. Germline CDR1 MNHNY, CDR2 SVGAGI (reference sequence). This CDR3 is CASSSPAGRSPLHF. For the CDR3, the DNA is TGTGCCAGCAGCTCCCCCGCAGGGCGGTCACCCCTCCACTTT.